This T cell receptor beta chain was found in a study of cytomegalovirus exposure and HLA in healthy donors. Turning to the study itself: About 79% of a few hundred genotyped donors fell in the Caucasian-associated ancestry cluster. The study, taken as a whole, reports: Per a later analysis, HLA-associated TCR beta chains showed more clonal expansion than other, equally common TCR beta chains. Specificity of a few CMV-associated chains for CMV antigens was verified in vitro. Segments of the TCR beta V type were, in most cases, productive about 90% or about 30% of the time in an earlier analysis.

The PCR had 60 Vbeta and 13 Jbeta primers. TCRdb's table, derived via immunoSEQ multiplex PCR, lists solely in-frame clones and lacks some. The sample lists 170,000 or so clones, roughly 83% occurring once. CDR1 and CDR2 from the germline V gene are LNHDA and SQIVND (reference sequence). The CDR3 runs to 17 residues. V lost 2 bases, J lost 7 bases, and 13 bases stayed unmatched. On this clone: The antigen is unknown.

This clonotype was sampled from a boy aged 2 to 9 in good health and CMV-seronegative. The chain joins TRBV19 to TRBJ1-5; 8 bases map to TRBD1. The sample comprised PBMCs. CDR3 nucleotide sequence: TGTGCCAGTAGTATAAGGCCTTATGACAGGGGCGCGCAGCCCCAGCATTTT. Translation: CASSIRPYDRGAQPQHF.